The T cell receptor (beta chain) under discussion was sequenced for a study of blood T cells in healthy people across ages. Whole-study results and caveats: In these data, TCR beta diversity tracked strongly with naive T cell percentage.

This clonotype has only a few counts. Its antigen is unknown. The authors ran a second PCR of 7 to 11 cycles using a sample-barcoded 5' primer and a J-beta primer mix. TCRdb redid the calling of the 5' RACE reads with MiXCR, one entry per CDR3 protein. The sample includes under 2 million distinct CDR3 sequences, about 31% seen only once; the top ten take 11%. Per the germline V gene, CDR1 is SGHRS and CDR2 is YFSETQ. The CDR3 contains 14 residues. V was pared by 2 bases and J by 5 bases, with 13 bases between. The chain has TRBV5-1 and TRBJ2-5; D is perhaps TRBD1 (6 bases). Sequenced material: blood. This TCR came from a woman in her 30s in good health. The CDR3 reads CASSFQSQGETQYF. CDR3 sequence (DNA): TGCGCCAGCAGCTTCCAAAGTCAGGGGGAGACCCAGTACTTC. The whole variable domain, filled in from reference TRBV5-1 and TRBJ2-5, reads KAGVTQTPRYLIKTRGQQVTLSCSPISGHRSVSWYQQTPGQGLQFLFEYFSETQRNKGNFPGRFSGRQFSNSRSEMNVSTLELGDSALYLCASSFQSQGETQYFGPGTRLLVL.